Listed below are T cell receptor beta chains from one sample, sequenced in a study of T-cell reconstitution after alpha-beta-depleted transplantation in children. TCRdb independently ran MiXCR on the PCR reads; one entry per CDR3 protein. The repertoire includes 330,000 or so distinct CDR3 sequences, 10% of them detected once, and 7.5% sits in the top ten. The sequencing used PBMCs, collected before TCRalphabeta/CD19-depleted stem cell transplant. These receptors came from a boy less than two years old with acute myeloid leukemia, due to receive a stem cell transplant. Each CDR3 is given with its conserved first and last residue. A row's size may be missing; if present it is once, few, many or a size class.

CDR3aa | abundance | v_gene
CASEVFSQETQYF | few | TRBV6-1
CAISDQTDTQYF | many | TRBV10-3
CSVASRLADNEQFF | many | TRBV29-1
CASSPRLAGVYNEQFF | many | TRBV4-1
CASRPGQKEETQYF | many | TRBV12-3/TRBV12-4
CASSPSGPYNEQFF | many | TRBV7-3
CASENDEKLFF | many | TRBV28
CASTQGLAGDYEQYF | - | TRBV3-1
CATSPREENQPQHF | few | TRBV15
CAISGQDPDEQYF | many | TRBV10-3
CATNPGPVDNGYTF | many | TRBV10-3
CASSQALRGGETQYF | - | TRBV3-1
CASSPPRERRDTQYF | many | TRBV6-5
CASGPSSNEKLFF | many | TRBV28
CASSPTSGFFYEQYF | few | TRBV28
CSVGDRGYEQYF | many | TRBV29-1
CASSTTDLNTGELFF | many | TRBV7-2
CASSFGQVTDTQYF | many | TRBV28
CASGDGVTGELFF | many | TRBV5-4
CASRRTPGQDNEQFF | few | TRBV2